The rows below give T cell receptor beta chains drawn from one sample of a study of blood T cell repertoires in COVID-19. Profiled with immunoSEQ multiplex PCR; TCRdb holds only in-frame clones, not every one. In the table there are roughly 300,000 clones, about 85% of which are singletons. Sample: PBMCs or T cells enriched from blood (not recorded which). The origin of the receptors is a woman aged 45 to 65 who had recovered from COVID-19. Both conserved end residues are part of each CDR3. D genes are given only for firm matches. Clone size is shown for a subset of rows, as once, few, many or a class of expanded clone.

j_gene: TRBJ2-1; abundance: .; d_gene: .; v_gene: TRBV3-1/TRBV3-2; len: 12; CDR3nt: TGTGCCAGCAGCTCCCCGTACAATGAGCAGTTCTTC; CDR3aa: CASSSPYNEQFF
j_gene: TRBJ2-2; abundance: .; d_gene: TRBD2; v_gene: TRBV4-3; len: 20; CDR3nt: TGCGCCAGCAGCCAAGTACCTCCGGGACTAGCGGGGGGCGGGACCGGGGAGCTGTTTTTT; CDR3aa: CASSQVPPGLAGGGTGELFF
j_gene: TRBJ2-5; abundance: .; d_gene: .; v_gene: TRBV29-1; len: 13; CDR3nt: TGCAGCGTTGCGGGGGTGGAGAGGGAGACCCAGTACTTC; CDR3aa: CSVAGVERETQYF
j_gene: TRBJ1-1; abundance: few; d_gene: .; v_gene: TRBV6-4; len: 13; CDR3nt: TGTGCCAGCAGGAGGGACACCAACACTGAAGCTTTCTTT; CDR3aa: CASRRDTNTEAFF
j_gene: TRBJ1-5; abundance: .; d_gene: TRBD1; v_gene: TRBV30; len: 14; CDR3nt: TGTGCCTGGAGTGGAACAGGGGGTCATCAGCCCCAGCATTTT; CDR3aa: CAWSGTGGHQPQHF
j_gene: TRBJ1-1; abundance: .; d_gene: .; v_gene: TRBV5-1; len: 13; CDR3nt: TGCGCCAGCAACCCCGAGTGGGAGGCGCGTCCTTTCTTT; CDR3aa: CASNPEWEARPFF
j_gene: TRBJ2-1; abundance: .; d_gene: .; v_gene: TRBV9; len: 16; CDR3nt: TGTGCCAGCAGCTTAACCGGGACACCGTCCTACAATGAGCAGTTCTTC; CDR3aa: CASSLTGTPSYNEQFF
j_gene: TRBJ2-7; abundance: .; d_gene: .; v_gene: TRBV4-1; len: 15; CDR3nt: TGCGCCAGCAGCCAAACCTCTGGCGGTGTGTTCGAGCAGTACTTC; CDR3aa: CASSQTSGGVFEQYF
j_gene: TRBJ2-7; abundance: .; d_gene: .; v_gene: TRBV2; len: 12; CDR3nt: TGTGCCAGCAGCCGTTTAGATTACGAGCAGTACTTC; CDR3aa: CASSRLDYEQYF
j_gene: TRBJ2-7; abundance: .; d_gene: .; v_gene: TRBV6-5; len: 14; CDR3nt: TGTGCCAGCAGTAACAGGGCTTGGTCTGGCGAGCAGTACTTC; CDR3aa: CASSNRAWSGEQYF
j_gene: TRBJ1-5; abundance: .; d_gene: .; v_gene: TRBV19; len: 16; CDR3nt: TGTGCCAGTTCACCCCCTCGTGGACAGAGAAATCAGCCCCAGCATTTT; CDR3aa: CASSPPRGQRNQPQHF
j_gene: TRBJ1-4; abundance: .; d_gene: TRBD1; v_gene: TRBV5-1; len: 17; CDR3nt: TGCGCCAGCAGCGAAACCCCCGGGACAGGGAAGAATGAAAAACTGTTTTTT; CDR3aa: CASSETPGTGKNEKLFF
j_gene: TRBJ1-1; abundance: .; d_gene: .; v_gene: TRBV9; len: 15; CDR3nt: TGTGCCAGCAGCGTAGATCAGGGCGAGGACACTGAAGCTTTCTTT; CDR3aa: CASSVDQGEDTEAFF
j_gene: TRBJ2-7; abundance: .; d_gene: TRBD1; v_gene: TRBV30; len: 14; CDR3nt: TGTGCCTGGAGTCGGCGGACAGGGGCCTACGAGCAGTACTTC; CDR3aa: CAWSRRTGAYEQYF
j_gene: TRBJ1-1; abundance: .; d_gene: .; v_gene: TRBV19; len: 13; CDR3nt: TGTGCCACTTCGTGGGGGGGGAAAACTGAAGCTTTCTTT; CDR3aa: CATSWGGKTEAFF
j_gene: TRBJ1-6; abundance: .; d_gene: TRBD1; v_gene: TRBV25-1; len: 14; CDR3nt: TGTGCCAGCAGCCCCGGACAGGGATATTCACCCCTCCACTTT; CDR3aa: CASSPGQGYSPLHF
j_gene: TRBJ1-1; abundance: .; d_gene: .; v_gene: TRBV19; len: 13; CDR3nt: TGTGCCAGTAGTGCAAACAAGAACACTGAAGCTTTCTTT; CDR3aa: CASSANKNTEAFF
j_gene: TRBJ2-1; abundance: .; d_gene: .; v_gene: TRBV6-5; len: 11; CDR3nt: TGTGCCAGCAGCCCAGGGGATGAGCAGTTCTTC; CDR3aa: CASSPGDEQFF
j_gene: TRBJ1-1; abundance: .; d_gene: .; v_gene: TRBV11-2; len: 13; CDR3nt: TGTGCCAGCAGCCGAATACAGGGATCTGAAGCTTTCTTT; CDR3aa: CASSRIQGSEAFF